Listed below are T cell receptor beta chains from one sample, sequenced in a study of T cell responses to AZD1222 COVID-19 vaccine. Only in-frame clones appear in the TCRdb table, and some are missing; sequencing was by immunoSEQ multiplex PCR. The table includes 100,000 to 150,000 clones, roughly 91% detected once. The sample in question was peripheral blood, obtained on day 0 of AZD1222 vaccination. The receptor source for this set is an adult in good health. Both conserved end residues are part of each CDR3. Each record gives: V gene, CDR3 length, CDR3 protein.

TRBV10-3	13	CAISDLGLSGYTF
TRBV4-1	15	CASSQSGSVDEKLFF
TRBV6-1	16	CASSEGWGGTNEKLFF
TRBV3-1/TRBV3-2	15	CASSQGQGRGNTIYF
TRBV10-3	11	CAVGWGGELFF
TRBV3-1/TRBV3-2	17	CASSQWTGYRVQETQYF
TRBV5-1	14	CASSLYQGKNEQYF
TRBV7-8	13	CASSLGLAGVEFF
TRBV20-1	11	CSAGMNTEAFF
TRBV6-1	12	CASSDAVPGQYF
TRBV5-1	14	CASSRTSSDYGYTF
TRBV19	15	CASRTDRASNQPQHF
TRBV19	16	CASSIVGAGGKNEQFF
TRBV3-1/TRBV3-2	19	CASMAGDRGLSGYNEKLFF
TRBV7-6	16	CASSTTGLLRTGELFF
TRBV3-1/TRBV3-2	16	CASSQIMAGGNSPLHF
TRBV19	18	CASSIESSPTISGNTIYF
TRBV7-9	16	CASSFEPWGQDTEAFF
TRBV5-1	14	CASSLQGSRETQYF
TRBV7-9	12	CADRVGDTEAFF
TRBV5-5	14	CASSSLGLAGEQFF
TRBV6-5	14	CASSYSTGGAGYTF
TRBV6-1	18	CASSESTYAGTLNTEAFF
TRBV27	14	CASSFSGLDTEAFF
TRBV3-1/TRBV3-2	15	CASSREGYSNQPQHF
TRBV15	16	CATSREGVAGPDTQYF
TRBV5-8	13	CASSGFNFEKLFF
TRBV4-1	19	CASSQDWGQGFGRTTEAFF
TRBV4-1	15	CASSPTSGRGNEQFF
TRBV15	13	CATSKTGNQPQHF
TRBV7-6	16	CASSLGNRYSNQPQHF
TRBV4-1	14	CASSQVTGYEKLFF
TRBV30	14	CAWSEDRGIETQYF
TRBV11-2	16	CASSLIGQGVSYEQYF
TRBV10-2	15	CASSDRQGASSPLHF
TRBV28	16	CASSSSGASSYNEQFF
TRBV7-9	15	CASSLGTAKGQPQHF
TRBV10-3	13	CAIGTPENTEAFF
TRBV2	15	CASSDDGQGNQPQHF
TRBV6-5	15	CASRNGQGSDSPLHF
TRBV6-1	15	CASSEASGTYNEQFF
TRBV6-5	15	CASSRRTVKGEKLFF
TRBV10-1	13	CATSGPGAYGYTF
TRBV3-1/TRBV3-2	15	CASSPGGVPQFWQFF
TRBV29-1	12	CSAWTGGYGYTF
TRBV3-1/TRBV3-2	13	CGRDSPTLYGYTF
TRBV27	14	CASGSGGRTGELFF
TRBV5-1	15	CASSLFGVKGDEQFF